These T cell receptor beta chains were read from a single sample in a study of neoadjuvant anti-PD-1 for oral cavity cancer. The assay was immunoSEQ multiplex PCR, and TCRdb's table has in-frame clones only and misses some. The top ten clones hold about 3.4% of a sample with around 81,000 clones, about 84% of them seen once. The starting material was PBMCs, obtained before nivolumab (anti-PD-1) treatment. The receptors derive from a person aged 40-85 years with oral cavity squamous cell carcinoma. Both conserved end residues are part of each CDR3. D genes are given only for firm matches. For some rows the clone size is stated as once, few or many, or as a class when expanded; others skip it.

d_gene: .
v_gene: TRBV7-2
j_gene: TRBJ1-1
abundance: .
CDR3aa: CASSLIQGPTEAFF
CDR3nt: TGTGCCAGCAGCTTAATTCAGGGGCCCACTGAAGCTTTCTTT

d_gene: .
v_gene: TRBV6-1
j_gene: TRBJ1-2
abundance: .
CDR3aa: CASRAGQIDGYTF
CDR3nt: TGTGCCAGCAGGGCCGGACAGATCGATGGCTACACCTTC

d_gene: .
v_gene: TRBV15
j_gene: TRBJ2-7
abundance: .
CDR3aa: CATSRGGEQYF
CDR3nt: TGTGCCACCAGCAGAGGGGGCGAGCAGTACTTC

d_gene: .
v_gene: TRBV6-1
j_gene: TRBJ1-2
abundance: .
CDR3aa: CASSWTSYGYTF
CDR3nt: TGTGCCAGCAGTTGGACGTCCTATGGCTACACCTTC

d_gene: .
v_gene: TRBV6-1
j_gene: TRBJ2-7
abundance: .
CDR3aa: CASSEPGRGRSGEQYF
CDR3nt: TGTGCCAGCAGTGAACCGGGAAGGGGACGGAGTGGGGAGCAGTACTTC

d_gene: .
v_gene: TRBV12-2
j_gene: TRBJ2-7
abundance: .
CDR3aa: CASRPYVPGEWRSYYEQYF
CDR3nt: TGTGCAAGTCGCCCATACGTCCCGGGGGAGTGGAGGAGTTATTACGAGCAGTACTTC

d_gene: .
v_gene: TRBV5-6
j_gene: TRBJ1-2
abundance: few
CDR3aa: CASSPSNYGYTF
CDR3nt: TGTGCCAGCAGCCCCTCGAACTATGGCTACACCTTC

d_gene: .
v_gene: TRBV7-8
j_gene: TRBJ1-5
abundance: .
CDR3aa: CASSKGGASQPQHF
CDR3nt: TGTGCCAGCAGCAAGGGGGGGGCAAGTCAGCCCCAGCATTTT

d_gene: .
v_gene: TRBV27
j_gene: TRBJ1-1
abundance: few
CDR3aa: CASSLGVGLNTEAFF
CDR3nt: TGTGCCAGCAGTTTAGGGGTCGGTTTGAACACTGAAGCTTTCTTT

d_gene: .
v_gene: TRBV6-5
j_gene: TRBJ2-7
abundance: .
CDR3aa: CASSPPGGYEQYF
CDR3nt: TGTGCCAGCAGCCCCCCTGGGGGCTACGAGCAGTACTTC

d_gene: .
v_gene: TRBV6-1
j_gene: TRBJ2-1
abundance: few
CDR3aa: CASHIRGNNEQFF
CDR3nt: TGTGCCAGCCACATTAGGGGGAACAATGAGCAGTTCTTC

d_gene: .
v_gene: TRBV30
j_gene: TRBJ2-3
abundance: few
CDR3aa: CAWSDPLRDSTDTQYF
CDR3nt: TGTGCCTGGAGCGACCCCTTACGGGATAGCACAGATACGCAGTATTTT

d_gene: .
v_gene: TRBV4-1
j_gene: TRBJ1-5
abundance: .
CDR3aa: CASSLGRGSNQPQHF
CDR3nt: TGCGCCAGCAGCCTCGGACGGGGAAGCAATCAGCCCCAGCATTTT

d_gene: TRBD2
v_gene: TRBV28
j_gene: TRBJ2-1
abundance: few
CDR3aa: CASNPPAGGSYNEQFF
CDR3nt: TGTGCCAGCAACCCCCCGGCGGGAGGCTCCTACAATGAGCAGTTCTTC

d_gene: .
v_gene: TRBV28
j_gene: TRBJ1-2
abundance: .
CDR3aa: CASAGPGTSVGYTF
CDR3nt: TGTGCCAGCGCAGGACCCGGGACATCGGTCGGCTACACCTTC

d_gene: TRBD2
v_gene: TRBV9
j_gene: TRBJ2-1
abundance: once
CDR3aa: CASSASGISYNEQFF
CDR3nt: TGTGCCAGCAGCGCCAGCGGGATCTCCTACAATGAGCAGTTCTTC

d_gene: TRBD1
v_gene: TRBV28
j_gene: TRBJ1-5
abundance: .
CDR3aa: CASSLHPGGEYGF
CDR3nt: TGTGCCAGCAGTTTACACCCAGGGGGCGAGTATGGATTT

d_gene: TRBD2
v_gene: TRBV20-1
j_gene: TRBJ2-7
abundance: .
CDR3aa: CSTSGAYEQYF
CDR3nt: TGCAGCACCAGCGGGGCATACGAGCAGTACTTC

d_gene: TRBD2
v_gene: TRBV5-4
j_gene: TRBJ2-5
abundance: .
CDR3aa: CASSVMGGETQYF
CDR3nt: TGTGCCAGCAGTGTGATGGGGGGGGAGACCCAGTACTTC

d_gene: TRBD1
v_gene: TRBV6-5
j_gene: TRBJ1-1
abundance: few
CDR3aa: CASSRTGENTEAFF
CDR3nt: TGTGCCAGCAGTCGGACAGGCGAGAACACTGAAGCTTTCTTT

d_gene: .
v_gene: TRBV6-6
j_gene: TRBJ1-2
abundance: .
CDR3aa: CASSSGEHGYTF
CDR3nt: TGTGCCAGCAGTTCAGGGGAGCATGGCTACACCTTC

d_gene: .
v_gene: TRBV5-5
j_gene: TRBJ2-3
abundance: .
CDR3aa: CASSLAEDTQYF
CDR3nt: TGTGCCAGCAGCTTGGCCGAAGATACGCAGTATTTT

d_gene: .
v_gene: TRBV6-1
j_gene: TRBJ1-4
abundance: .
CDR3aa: CASRAGGEKLFF
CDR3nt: TGTGCCAGCAGGGCTGGGGGTGAAAAACTGTTTTTT

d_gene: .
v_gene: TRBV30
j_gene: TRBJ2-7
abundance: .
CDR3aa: CAWSLSRKSSYEQYF
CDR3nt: TGTGCCTGGAGTTTGTCGCGGAAGAGCTCCTACGAGCAGTACTTC

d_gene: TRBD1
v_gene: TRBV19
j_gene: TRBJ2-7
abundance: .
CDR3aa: CASTAGGAEQYF
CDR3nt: TGTGCCAGTACGGCAGGGGGTGCCGAGCAGTACTTC

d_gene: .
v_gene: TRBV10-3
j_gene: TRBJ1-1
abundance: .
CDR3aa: CAISESMALNTEAFF
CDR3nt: TGTGCCATCAGTGAGTCGATGGCGCTGAACACTGAAGCTTTCTTT

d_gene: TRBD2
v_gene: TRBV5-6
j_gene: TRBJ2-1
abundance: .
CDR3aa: CASSFFSSSGRVQFF
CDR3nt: TGTGCCAGCAGCTTTTTTTCGTCTAGCGGGAGGGTACAGTTCTTC

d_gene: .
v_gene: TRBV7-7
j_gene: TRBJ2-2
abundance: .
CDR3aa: CASSTNLPGLGELFF
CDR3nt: TGTGCTAGCAGCACCAATCTACCGGGCCTGGGGGAGCTGTTTTTT

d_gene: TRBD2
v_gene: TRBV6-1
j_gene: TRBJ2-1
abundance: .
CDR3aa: CASSEGSGRPYNEQFF
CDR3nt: TGTGCCAGCAGTGAAGGAAGCGGGAGGCCCTACAATGAGCAGTTCTTC

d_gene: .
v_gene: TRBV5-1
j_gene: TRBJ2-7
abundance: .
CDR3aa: CASRKGEVGEQYF
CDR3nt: TGCGCCAGCCGAAAGGGGGAGGTGGGCGAGCAGTACTTC

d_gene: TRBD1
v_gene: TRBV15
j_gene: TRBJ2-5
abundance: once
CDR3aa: CATSSSRHGQGSGKTQYF
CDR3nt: TGTGCCACCAGCAGTTCTCGGCACGGACAGGGGTCAGGGAAGACCCAGTACTTC

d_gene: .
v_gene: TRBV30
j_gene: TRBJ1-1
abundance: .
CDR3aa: CAWSFPDRNTEAFF
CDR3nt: TGTGCCTGGAGTTTCCCGGACAGGAACACTGAAGCTTTCTTT

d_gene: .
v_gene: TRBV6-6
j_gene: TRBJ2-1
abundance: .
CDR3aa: CASTFRRDSPYNEQFF
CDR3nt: TGTGCCAGCACCTTCCGTAGGGACTCCCCCTACAATGAGCAGTTCTTC

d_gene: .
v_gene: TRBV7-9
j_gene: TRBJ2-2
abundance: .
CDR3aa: CASSLAGLNTGELFF
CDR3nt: TGTGCCAGCAGCTTAGCGGGGCTGAACACCGGGGAGCTGTTTTTT

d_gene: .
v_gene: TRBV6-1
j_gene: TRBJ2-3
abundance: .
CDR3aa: CASSELGNGADTQYF
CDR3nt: TGTGCCAGCAGTGAGTTGGGCAACGGGGCAGATACGCAGTATTTT

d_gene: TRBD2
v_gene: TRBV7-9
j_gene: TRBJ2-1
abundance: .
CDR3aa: CASSLRAGPWNEQFF
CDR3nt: TGTGCCAGCAGCTTAAGAGCGGGGCCTTGGAATGAGCAGTTCTTC

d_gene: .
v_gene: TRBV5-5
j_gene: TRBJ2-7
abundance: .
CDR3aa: CASSVTVRDSYEQYF
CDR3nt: TGTGCCAGCAGCGTAACAGTGAGGGACTCCTACGAGCAGTACTTC

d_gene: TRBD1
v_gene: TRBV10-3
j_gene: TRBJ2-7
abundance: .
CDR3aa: CAISRTGFEQYF
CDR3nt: TGTGCCATCAGCCGGACAGGGTTCGAGCAGTACTTC

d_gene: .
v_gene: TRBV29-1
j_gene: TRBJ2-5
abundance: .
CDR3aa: CSATQGGGGGETQYF
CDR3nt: TGCAGCGCGACCCAGGGAGGGGGCGGAGGAGAGACCCAGTACTTC

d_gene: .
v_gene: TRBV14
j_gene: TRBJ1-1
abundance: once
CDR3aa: CASSHRGGKAFF
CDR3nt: TGTGCCAGCAGCCACAGGGGAGGTAAAGCTTTCTTT

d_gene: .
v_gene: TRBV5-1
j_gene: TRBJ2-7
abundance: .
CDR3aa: CASSWGGGVAYEQYF
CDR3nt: TGCGCCAGCAGCTGGGGGGGCGGCGTTGCCTACGAGCAGTACTTC

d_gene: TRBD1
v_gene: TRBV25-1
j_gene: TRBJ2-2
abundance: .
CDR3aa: CASSGTGGLSGELFF
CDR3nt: TGTGCCAGCAGCGGGACAGGGGGCCTTTCCGGGGAGCTGTTTTTT